This T cell receptor (beta chain) was documented in a study of vaccination and CD4 T cells after COVID-19. The Oncomine TCR Beta short-read assay sequenced DNA from cultured CD4+ T cells. TCRdb ran MiXCR on the PCR reads and lists one entry per CDR3 protein. Of approximately 17,000 distinct CDR3 sequences detected, about 60% appear once; the ten largest clones hold roughly 11%. Regarding this clonotype: The antigen is undetermined.

General study points: Only after vaccination were a median about 87% of convalescents' reactive clones seen.

The treatment was: 10-day PBMC culture with coronavirus spike peptide pools or control peptides (ViraFEST assay). Trimming shortened V by 5 bases and J by 5 bases, and 16 bases separated the two germline ends. Per the germline V gene, CDR1 is SGHTA and CDR2 is FQGNSA. This CDR3 has 16 amino acids. The specimen sequenced was CD4+ T cells from blood, cultured in vitro. The chain carries TRBV7-2 and TRBJ1-6, with D unresolved. The clonotype was recovered from a human donor who had recovered from COVID-19. The CDR3 nucleotides read TGTGCCAGCAGCAAATCCAATGGACTGAATAATTCACCCCTCCACTTT. It codes for CASSKSNGLNNSPLHF.